This TCR beta chain was recovered during a study of neoadjuvant nivolumab and ipilimumab in lung cancer. The study's findings and limits: From pretherapy to surgery, tumor richness and clonality rose with dual therapy. TCR richness and clonality were higher in tumors than adjacent uninvolved lung. Higher pretherapy blood TCR richness went with higher resected-tumor richness. Pathologic regression was not significantly tied to TCR clonality.

Clones were sequenced by immunoSEQ multiplex PCR, and TCRdb holds only the in-frame ones, with some missing. The sample records 25,000 to 30,000 clones, approximately 80% being singletons. The CDR3 runs 13 residues. Germline V CDR1 and CDR2: SGHVS, FQNEAQ. V lost 3 bases to trimming and J lost 2 bases, with 8 bases between them. A note on this clone: Its specificity is not known.

This receptor was identified in an adult with non-small cell lung cancer. Source: tumor tissue, taken after neoadjuvant nivolumab, alone or with ipilimumab, at or shortly before surgery. The genes are TRBV7-8 and TRBJ2-7; the D gene is possibly TRBD2 (6 bases). The CDR3 loop is CASSFGEAYEQYF. Here the CDR3 DNA reads TGTGCCAGCAGCTTCGGGGAGGCCTACGAGCAGTACTTC.